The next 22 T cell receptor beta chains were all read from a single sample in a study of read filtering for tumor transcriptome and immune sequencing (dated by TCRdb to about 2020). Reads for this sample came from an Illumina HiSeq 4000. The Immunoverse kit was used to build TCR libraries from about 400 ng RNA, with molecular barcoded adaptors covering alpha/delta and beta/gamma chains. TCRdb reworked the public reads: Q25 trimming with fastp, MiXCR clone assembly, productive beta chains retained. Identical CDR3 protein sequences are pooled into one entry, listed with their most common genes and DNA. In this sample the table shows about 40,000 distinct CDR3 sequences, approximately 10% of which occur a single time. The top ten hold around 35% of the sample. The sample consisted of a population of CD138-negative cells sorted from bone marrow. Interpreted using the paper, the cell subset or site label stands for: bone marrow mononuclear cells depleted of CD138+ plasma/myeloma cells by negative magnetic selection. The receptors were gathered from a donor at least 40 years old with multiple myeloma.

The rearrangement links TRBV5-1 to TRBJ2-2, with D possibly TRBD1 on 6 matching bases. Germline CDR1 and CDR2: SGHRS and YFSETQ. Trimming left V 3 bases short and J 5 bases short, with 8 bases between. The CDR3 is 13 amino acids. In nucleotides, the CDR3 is TGCGCCAGCAGCTACGGACAGACCGGGGAGCTGTTTTTT. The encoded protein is CASSYGQTGELFF.

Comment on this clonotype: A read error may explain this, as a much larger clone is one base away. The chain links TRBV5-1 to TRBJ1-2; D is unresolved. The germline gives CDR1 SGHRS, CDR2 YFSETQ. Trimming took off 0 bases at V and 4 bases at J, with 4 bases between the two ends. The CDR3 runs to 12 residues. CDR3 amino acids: CASSLVGYGYTF. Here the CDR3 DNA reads TGCGCCAGCAGCTTGGTGGGCTATGGCTACACCTTC.

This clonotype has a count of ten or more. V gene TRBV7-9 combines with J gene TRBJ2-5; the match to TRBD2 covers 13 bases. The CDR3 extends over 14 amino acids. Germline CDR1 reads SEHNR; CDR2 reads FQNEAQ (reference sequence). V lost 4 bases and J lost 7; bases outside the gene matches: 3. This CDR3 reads CASSSGTSGVTQYF. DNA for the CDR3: TGTGCCAGCAGCTCCGGGACTAGCGGGGTGACCCAGTACTTC.

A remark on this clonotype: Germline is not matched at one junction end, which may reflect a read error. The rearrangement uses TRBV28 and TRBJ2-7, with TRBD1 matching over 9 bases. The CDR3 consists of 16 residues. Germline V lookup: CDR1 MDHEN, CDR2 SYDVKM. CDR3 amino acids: CASSAPGQGISYERYF. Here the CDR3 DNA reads TGTGCCAGCAGTGCACCGGGACAGGGAATCTCCTACGAGCGGTACTTC.

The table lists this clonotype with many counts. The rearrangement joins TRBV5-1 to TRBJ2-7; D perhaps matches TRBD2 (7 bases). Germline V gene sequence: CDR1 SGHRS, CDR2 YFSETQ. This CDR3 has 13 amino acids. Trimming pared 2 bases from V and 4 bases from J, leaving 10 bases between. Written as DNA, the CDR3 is TGCGCCAGCAGCTTACAGGGAGGGTACGAGCAGTACTTC. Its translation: CASSLQGGYEQYF.

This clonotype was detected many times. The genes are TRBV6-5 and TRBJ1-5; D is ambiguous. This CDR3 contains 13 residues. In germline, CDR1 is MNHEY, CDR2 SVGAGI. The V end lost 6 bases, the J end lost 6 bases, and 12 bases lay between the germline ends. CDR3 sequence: CASSRGRGQPQHF. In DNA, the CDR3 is TGTGCCAGCAGCCGAGGGAGAGGTCAGCCCCAGCATTTT.

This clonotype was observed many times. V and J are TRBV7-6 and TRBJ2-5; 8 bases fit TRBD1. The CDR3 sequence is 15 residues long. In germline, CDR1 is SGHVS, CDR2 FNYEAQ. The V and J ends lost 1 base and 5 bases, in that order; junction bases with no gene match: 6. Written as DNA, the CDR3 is TGTGCCAGCAGCTTAGGGCAGGGGGCTTCGGAGACCCAGTACTTC. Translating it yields CASSLGQGASETQYF. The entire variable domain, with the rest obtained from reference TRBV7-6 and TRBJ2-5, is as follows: GAGVSQSPRYKVTKRGQDVALRCDPISGHVSLYWYRQALGQGPEFLTYFNYEAQQDKSGLPNDRFSAERPEGSISTLTIQRTEQRDSAMYRCASSLGQGASETQYFGPGTRLLVL.

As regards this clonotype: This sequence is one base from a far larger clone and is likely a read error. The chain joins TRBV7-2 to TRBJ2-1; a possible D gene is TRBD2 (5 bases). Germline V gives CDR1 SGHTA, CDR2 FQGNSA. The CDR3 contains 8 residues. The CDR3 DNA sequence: TGTGCTAGCGCCCCTGTTTTCTTC. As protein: CASAPVFF.

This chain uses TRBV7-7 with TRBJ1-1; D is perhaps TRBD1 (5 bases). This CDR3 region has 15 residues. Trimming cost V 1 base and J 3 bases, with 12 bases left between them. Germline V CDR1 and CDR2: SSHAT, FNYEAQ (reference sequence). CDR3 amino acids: CASSLGIRADTEAFF. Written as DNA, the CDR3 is TGTGCCAGCAGCTTAGGAATCAGGGCGGACACTGAAGCTTTCTTT.

The CDR3: CASSFQGFSGNTIYF. In DNA form, the CDR3 reads TGTGCCAGCAGTTTTCAGGGATTCTCTGGAAACACCATATATTTT. This rearrangement joins TRBV28 to TRBJ1-3, with a tentative D call TRBD1 (5 bases). The germline V gene has CDR1 MDHEN and CDR2 SYDVKM. This CDR3 comprises 15 residues. V dropped 3 bases and J dropped 0 bases, with 9 bases sitting between them.

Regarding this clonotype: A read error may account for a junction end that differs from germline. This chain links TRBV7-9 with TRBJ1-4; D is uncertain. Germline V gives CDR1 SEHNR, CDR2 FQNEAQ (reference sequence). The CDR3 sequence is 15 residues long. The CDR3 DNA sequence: TGTGCCAGCAGCTCGAGGACCGCAACTAATGAAAAACGGTTTTTT. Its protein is CASSSRTATNEKRFF.

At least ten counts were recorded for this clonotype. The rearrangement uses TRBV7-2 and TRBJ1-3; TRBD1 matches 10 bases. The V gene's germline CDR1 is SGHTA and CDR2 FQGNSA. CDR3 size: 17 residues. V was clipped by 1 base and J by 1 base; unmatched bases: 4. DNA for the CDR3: TGTGCCAGCAGCTTAGGAGGACAGGGGGTTTCTGGAAACACCATATATTTT. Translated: CASSLGGQGVSGNTIYF.

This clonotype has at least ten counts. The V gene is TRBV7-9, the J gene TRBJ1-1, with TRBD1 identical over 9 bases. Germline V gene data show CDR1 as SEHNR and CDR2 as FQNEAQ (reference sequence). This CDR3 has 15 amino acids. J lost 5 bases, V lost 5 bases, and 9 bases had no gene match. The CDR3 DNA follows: TGTGCCAGCAGCCAATCCGGGACAGGGCGGACTGAAGCTTTCTTT. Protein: CASSQSGTGRTEAFF.

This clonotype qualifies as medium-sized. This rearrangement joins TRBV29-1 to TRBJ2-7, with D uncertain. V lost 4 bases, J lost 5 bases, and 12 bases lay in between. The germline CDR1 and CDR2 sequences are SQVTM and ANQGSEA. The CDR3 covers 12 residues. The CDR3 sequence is CSVGPARNEQYF. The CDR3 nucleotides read TGCAGCGTTGGGCCCGCGAGGAACGAGCAGTACTTC.

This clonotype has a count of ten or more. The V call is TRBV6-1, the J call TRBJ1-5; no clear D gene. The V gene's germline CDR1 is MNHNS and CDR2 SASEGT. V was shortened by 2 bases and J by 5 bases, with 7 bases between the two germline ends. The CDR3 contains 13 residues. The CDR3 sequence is CASSEIYDQPQHF. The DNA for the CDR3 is TGTGCCAGCAGTGAAATTTACGATCAGCCCCAGCATTTT.

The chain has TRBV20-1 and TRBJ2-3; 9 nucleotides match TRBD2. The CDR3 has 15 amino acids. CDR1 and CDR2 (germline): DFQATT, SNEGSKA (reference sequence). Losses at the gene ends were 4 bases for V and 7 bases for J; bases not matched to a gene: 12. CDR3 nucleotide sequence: TGCAGTGCTACCCCCGGGACTAGCAATATCTATACGCAGTATTTT. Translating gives CSATPGTSNIYTQYF.

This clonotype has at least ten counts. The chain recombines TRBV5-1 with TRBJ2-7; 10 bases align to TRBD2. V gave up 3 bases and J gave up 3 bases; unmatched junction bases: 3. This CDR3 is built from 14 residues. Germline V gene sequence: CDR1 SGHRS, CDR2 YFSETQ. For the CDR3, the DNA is TGCGCCAGCAGCTGGGGACTAGCGATCTACGAGCAGTACTTC. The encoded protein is CASSWGLAIYEQYF.

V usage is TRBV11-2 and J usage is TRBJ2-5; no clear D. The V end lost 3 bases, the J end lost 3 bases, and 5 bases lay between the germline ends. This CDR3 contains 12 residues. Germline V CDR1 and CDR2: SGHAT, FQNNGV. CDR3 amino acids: CASSFDEETQYF. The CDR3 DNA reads TGTGCCAGCAGCTTTGATGAAGAGACCCAGTACTTC.

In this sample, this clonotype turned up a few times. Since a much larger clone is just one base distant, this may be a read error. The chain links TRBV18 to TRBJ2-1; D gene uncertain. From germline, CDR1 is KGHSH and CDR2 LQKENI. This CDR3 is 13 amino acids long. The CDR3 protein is CASPPPSYNEQFF. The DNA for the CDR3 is TGTGCCAGCCCACCACCGTCCTACAATGAGCAGTTCTTC.

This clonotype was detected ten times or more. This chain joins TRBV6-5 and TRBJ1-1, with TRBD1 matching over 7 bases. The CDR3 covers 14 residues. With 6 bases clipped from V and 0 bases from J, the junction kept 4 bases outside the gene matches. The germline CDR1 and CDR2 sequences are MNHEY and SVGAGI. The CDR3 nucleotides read TGTGCCAGCAGCCAGGGGGTACTGAACACTGAAGCTTTCTTT. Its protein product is CASSQGVLNTEAFF.

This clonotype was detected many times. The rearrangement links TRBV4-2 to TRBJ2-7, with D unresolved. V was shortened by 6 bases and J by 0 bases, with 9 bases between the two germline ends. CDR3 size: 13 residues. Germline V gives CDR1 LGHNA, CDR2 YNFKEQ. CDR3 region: CASSPPLSYEQYF. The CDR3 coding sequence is TGTGCCAGCAGTCCTCCACTCTCCTACGAGCAGTACTTC.

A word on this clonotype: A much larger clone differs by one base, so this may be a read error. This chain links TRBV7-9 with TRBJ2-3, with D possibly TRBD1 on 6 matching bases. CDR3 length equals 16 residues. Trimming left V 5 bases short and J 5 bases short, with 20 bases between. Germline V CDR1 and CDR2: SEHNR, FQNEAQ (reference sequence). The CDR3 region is CASSPLQGAVVDTQYF. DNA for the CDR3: TGTGCCAGCAGCCCCCTACAGGGCGCGGTGGTAGATACGCAGTATTTT.